This T cell receptor beta chain was identified during a study of T-cell reconstitution after alpha-beta-depleted transplantation in children. Comments on this clonotype: Its antigen is currently unknown.

The TCRbeta library incorporated unique molecular identifiers. A single record per CDR3 protein comes from TCRdb applying MiXCR to the PCR reads. Among 250,000 to 400,000 distinct CDR3 sequences, around 25% were seen once, and the ten largest hold 10% to 11%. The CDR3 is 16 residues long. Trimming took 8 bases from V and 0 from J; bases not matched to a gene: 10. CDR1 LGHNA and CDR2 YNFKEQ come from the germline V gene. Study-level findings and limits: Several patients had high TCRbeta diversity at day 60; it came from surviving recipient T cells and thymic progenitors. After transplant, at about two months, alpha-beta T cells were reportedly derived from several hundred expanded graft clones.

This sequence originates from a male patient younger than 18 who had a stem cell transplant for acute lymphoblastic leukemia, so the T cells may come from the graft donor. This chain uses TRBV4-2 with TRBJ2-5; 9 positions agree with TRBD1. The specimen was PBMCs, mostly from graft donor cells, collected 180 days after TCRalphabeta/CD19-depleted stem cell transplant. The CDR3 nucleotides are TGTGCCAGCGGCCTCGGGACAGGGCCCTACCAAGAGACCCAGTACTTC. Its translation: CASGLGTGPYQETQYF.